This TCR beta chain was sequenced in a study of T-cell memory formation after mild COVID-19. About the study: Largely donor-specific sequence clusters came from two donors. Study-level results: Contracting clones localized mainly to CM and EM when CD4+ and mainly to EMRA when CD8+. A subset of responding clones appeared in pre-infection memory, suggesting cross-reactive memory joined.

The CDR3 runs to 14 residues. Germline CDR1 KGHDR, CDR2 SFDVKD. Trimming removed 1 base from V and 5 bases from J, with 7 bases in between. TCRdb reanalysed the 5' RACE reads using MiXCR and keeps one entry per CDR3 protein. The sample lists under 600,000 distinct CDR3 sequences, 20% to 25% seen once, with roughly 9.1% in the top ten. This clonotype turned up a few times. Its antigen is still unknown. Sequencing used PBMCs or a T cell subset sorted from them (not recorded which). The V and J genes are TRBV24-1 and TRBJ2-2; D is unresolved. This TCR was sampled from an adult woman who had mild COVID-19 (a few samples of this study predate the infection). Cell type and time point are not known. Here the CDR3 reads CATSDLTKTGELFF. CDR3 bases: TGTGCCACCAGTGATTTAACAAAGACCGGGGAGCTGTTTTTT.